A single T cell receptor (beta chain) is shown here with its context. The antigen remains unidentified. The CDR3 totals 13 residues. V lost 4 bases, J lost 4 bases, and 10 bases lay in between. CDR1 is SGHVS and CDR2 is FNYEAQ in the germline V gene. The data derive from a study of early T cells in non-severe SARS-CoV-2 infection. About the study: Unsorted whole blood bulk RNA was sequenced, with unpaired chains. Study observations and caveats: Anti-spike CD8 responses were favored by VDJdb matching, which missed private and CD4 specificities.

Unique molecular identifiers tagged individual cDNA molecules. TCRdb re-called the 5' RACE reads through MiXCR, storing one row per CDR3 protein. Among 45,000 to 55,000 distinct CDR3 sequences listed, 7% to 9% were seen once. The chain carries TRBV7-6 and TRBJ1-2; possibly TRBD1 for D (5 bases). The source material was whole blood. The receptor was isolated from an adult who was a healthcare worker with PCR-confirmed SARS-CoV-2 infection or an uninfected control (not recorded which). DNA for the CDR3: TGTGCCAGCAGCTCGGGACCTTCCTATGGCTACACCTTC. It specifies CASSSGPSYGYTF.